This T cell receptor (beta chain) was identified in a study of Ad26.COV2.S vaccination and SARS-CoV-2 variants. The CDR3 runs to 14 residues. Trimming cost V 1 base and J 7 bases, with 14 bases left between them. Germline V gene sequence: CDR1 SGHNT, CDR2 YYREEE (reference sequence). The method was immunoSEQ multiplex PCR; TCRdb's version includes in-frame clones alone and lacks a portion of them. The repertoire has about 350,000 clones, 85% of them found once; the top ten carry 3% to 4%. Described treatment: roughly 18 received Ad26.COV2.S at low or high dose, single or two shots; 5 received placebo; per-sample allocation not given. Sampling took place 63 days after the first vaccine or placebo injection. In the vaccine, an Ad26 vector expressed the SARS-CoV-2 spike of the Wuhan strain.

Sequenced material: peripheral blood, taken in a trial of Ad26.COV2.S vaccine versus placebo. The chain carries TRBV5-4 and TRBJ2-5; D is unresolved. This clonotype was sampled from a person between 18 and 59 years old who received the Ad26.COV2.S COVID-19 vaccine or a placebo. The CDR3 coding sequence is TGTGCCAGCAGCTTGAAACCTCGAGACGGGACCCAGTACTTC. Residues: CASSLKPRDGTQYF.